This record looks at one T cell receptor beta chain sequence and its context. What it recognizes is unknown. CDR1 and CDR2 (germline): SGHRS, YFSETQ. This CDR3 is 13 amino acids long. Trimming removed 0 bases at V and 4 bases at J, with 7 bases between. Profiling relied on immunoSEQ multiplex PCR, and the TCRdb table lists in-frame clones only, not all of them. The sample contains roughly 200,000 clones, about 93% of which appear only once. This entry is derived from a study of T cell responses to AZD1222 COVID-19 vaccine. The study's findings and limits: Clonal diversity was possibly underestimated; the donors were predominantly white British and more often female. The study found Spike-specific TCR breadth and depth rose after two AZD1222 doses.

This TCR was recovered from an adult who received the MenACWY meningococcal vaccine as a control. The sequenced sample was peripheral blood, obtained 28 days after the second dose of the MenACWY control vaccine. The chain is built from TRBV5-1 and TRBJ2-5; no clear D. CDR3 DNA: TGCGCCAGCAGCTTGGACAGTTTAGAGACCCAGTACTTC. Residues: CASSLDSLETQYF.